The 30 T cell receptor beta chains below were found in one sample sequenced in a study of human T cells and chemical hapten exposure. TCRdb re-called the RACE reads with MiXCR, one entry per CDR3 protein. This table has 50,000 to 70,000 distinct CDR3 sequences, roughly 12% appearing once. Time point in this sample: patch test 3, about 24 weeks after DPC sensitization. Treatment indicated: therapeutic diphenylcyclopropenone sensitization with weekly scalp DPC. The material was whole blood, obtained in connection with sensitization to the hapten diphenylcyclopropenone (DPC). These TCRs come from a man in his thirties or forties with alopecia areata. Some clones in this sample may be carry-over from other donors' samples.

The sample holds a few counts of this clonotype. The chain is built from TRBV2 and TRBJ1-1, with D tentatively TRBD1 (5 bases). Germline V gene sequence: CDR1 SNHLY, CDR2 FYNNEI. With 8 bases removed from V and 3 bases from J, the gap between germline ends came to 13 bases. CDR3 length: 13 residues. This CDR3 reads CASSDSRDTEAFF. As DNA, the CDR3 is TGTGCCAGCTCCGACAGTCGAGACACTGAAGCTTTCTTT. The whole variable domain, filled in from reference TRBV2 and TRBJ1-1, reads EPEVTQTPSHQVTQMGQEVILRCVPISNHLYFYWYRQILGQKVEFLVSFYNNEISEKSEIFDDQFSVERPDGSNFTLKIRSTKLEDSAMYFCASSDSRDTEAFFGQGTRLTVV.

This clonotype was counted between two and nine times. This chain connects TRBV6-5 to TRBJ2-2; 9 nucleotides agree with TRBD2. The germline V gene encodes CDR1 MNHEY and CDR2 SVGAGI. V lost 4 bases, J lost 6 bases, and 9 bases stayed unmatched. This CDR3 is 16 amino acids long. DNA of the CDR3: TGTGCCAGCAGTTCGCGGGAGCGGGGGGAGGCCGGGGAGCTGTTTTTT. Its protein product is CASSSRERGEAGELFF.

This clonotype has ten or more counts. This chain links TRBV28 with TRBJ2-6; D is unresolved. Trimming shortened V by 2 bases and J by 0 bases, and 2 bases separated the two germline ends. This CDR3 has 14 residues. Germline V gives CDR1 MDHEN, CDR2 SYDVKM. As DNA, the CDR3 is TGTGCCAGCAGTTTAAACTCTGGGGCCAACGTCCTGACTTTC. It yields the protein CASSLNSGANVLTF.

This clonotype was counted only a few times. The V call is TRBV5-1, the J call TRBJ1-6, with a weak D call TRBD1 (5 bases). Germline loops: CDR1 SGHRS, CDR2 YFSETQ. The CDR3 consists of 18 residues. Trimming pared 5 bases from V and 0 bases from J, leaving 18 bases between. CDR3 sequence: CASRGTESSNSYNSPLHF. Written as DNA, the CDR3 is TGCGCCAGCAGGGGGACGGAATCGAGCAACTCCTATAATTCACCCCTCCACTTT.

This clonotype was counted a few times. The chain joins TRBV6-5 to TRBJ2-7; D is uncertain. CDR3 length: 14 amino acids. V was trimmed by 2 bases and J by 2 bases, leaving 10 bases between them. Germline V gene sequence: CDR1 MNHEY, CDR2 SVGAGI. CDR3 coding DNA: TGTGCCAGCAGTTACACACGCAGCACCTACGAGCAGTACTTC. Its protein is CASSYTRSTYEQYF.

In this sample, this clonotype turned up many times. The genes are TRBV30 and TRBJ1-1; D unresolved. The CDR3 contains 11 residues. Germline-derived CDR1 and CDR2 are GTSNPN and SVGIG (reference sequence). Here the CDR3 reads CATSYGGRAFF. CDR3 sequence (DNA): TGTGCTACATCATACGGAGGTCGAGCTTTCTTT.

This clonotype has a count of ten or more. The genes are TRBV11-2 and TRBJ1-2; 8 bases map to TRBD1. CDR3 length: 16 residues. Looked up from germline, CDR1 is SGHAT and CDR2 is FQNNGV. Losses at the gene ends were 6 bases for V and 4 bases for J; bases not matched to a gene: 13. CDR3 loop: CASRPIRQGQSYGYTF. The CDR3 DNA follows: TGTGCCAGCAGACCCATACGACAGGGGCAGTCCTATGGCTACACCTTC.

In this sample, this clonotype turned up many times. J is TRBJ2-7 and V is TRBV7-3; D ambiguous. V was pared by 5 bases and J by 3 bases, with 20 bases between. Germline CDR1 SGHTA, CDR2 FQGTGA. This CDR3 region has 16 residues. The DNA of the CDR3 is TGTGCCAGCAGCACAAGTAGGGTCCAATGGGTCTACGAGCAGTACTTC. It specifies CASSTSRVQWVYEQYF.

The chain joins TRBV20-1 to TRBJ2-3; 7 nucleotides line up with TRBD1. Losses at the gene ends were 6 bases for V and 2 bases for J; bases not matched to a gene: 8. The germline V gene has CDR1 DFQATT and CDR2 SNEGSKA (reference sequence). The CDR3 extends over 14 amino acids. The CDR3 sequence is CSAIPTGNTDTQYF. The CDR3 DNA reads TGCAGTGCCATTCCGACAGGGAACACAGATACGCAGTATTTT.

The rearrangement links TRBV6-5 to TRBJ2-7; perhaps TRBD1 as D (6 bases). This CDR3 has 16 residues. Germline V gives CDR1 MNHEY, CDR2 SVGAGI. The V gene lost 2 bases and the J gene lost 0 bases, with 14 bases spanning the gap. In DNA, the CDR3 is TGTGCCAGCAGTTACGGGGGCCTCCTCTCCTCCTACGAGCAGTACTTC. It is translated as CASSYGGLLSSYEQYF.

DNA for the CDR3: TGTGCCAGCAGTTACGTACAGGGCGATCAGCCCCAGCATTTT. Its translation is CASSYVQGDQPQHF. The chain combines TRBV6-5 with TRBJ1-5, with D tentatively TRBD1 (6 bases). Germline CDR1 and CDR2: MNHEY and SVGAGI. This CDR3 spans 14 amino acids. V dropped 2 bases and J dropped 5 bases, with 10 bases sitting between them.

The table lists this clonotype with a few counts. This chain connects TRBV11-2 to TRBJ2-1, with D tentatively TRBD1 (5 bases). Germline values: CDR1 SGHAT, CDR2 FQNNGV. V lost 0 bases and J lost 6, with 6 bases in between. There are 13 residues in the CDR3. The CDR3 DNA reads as TGTGCCAGCAGCTTAGACAGGGTCAATGAGCAGTTCTTC. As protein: CASSLDRVNEQFF.

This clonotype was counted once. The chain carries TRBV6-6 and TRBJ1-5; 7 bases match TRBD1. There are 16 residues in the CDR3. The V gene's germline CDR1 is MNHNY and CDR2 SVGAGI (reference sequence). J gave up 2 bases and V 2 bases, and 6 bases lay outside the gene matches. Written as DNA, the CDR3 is TGTGCCAGCAGTTACGCCGACAGGGCTGGCAATCAGCCCCAGCATTTT. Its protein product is CASSYADRAGNQPQHF.

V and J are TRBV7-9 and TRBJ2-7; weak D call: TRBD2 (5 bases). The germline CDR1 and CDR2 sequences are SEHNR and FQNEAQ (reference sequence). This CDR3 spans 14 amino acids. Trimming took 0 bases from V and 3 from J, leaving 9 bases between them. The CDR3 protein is CASSLARGGYEQYF. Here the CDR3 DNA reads TGTGCCAGCAGCTTAGCGCGCGGAGGCTACGAGCAGTACTTC.

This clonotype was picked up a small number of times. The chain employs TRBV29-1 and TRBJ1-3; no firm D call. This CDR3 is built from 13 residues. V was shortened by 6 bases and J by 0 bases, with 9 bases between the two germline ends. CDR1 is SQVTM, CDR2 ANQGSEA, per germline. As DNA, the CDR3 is TGCAGCGTCGTGACAAACTCTGGAAACACCATATATTTT. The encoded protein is CSVVTNSGNTIYF.

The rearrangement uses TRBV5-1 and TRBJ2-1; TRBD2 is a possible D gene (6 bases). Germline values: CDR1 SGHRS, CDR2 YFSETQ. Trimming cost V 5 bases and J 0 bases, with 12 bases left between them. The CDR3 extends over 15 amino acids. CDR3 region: CASSIHGGSYNEQFF. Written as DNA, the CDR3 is TGCGCCAGCAGTATCCACGGGGGCTCCTACAATGAGCAGTTCTTC.

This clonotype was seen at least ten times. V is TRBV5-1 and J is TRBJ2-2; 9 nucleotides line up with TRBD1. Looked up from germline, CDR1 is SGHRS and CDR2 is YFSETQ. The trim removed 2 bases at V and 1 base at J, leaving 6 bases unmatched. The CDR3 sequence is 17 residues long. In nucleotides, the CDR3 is TGCGCCAGCAGCTTTGATGGACAGGGGAGGAACACCGGGGAGCTGTTTTTT. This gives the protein CASSFDGQGRNTGELFF.

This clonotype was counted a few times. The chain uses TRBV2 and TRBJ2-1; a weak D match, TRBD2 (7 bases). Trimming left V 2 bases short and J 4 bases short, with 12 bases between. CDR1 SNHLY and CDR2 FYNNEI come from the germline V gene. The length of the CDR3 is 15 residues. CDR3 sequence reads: CASSETGGSYNEQFF. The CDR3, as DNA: TGTGCCAGCAGTGAAACGGGGGGCTCTTACAATGAGCAGTTCTTC. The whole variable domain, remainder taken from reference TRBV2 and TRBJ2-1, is EPEVTQTPSHQVTQMGQEVILRCVPISNHLYFYWYRQILGQKVEFLVSFYNNEISEKSEIFDDQFSVERPDGSNFTLKIRSTKLEDSAMYFCASSETGGSYNEQFFGPGTRLTVL.

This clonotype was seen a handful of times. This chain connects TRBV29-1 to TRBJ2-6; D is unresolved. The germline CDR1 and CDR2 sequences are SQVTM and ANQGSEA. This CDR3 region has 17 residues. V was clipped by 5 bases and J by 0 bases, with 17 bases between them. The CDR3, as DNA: TGCAGCGTTCATGCCGGGCAGGTAGACTCTGGGGCCAACGTCCTGACTTTC. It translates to CSVHAGQVDSGANVLTF.

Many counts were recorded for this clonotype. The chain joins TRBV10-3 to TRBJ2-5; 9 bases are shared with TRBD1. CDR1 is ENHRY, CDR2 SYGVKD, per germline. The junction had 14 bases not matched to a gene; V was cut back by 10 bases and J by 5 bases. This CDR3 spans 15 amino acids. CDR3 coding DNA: TGTGCCACCTGCCCACGGACAGGGGCGGGGGAGACCCAGTACTTC. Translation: CATCPRTGAGETQYF.

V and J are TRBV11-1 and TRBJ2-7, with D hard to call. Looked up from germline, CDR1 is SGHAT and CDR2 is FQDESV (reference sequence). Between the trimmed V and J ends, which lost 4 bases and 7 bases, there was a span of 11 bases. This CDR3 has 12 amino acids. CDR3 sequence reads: CASSSRSPEQYF. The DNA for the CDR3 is TGTGCCAGCAGCTCTAGGTCCCCGGAGCAGTACTTC.

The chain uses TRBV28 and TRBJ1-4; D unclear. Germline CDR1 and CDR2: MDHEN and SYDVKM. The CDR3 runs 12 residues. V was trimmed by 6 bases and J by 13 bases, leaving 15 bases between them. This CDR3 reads CASRMGGMVLFF. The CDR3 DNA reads TGTGCCAGCAGGATGGGAGGAATGGTACTGTTTTTT.

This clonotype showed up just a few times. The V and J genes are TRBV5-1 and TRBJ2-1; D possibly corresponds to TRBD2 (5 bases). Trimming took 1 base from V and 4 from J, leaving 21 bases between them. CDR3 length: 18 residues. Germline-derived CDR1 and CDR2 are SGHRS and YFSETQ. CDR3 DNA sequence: TGCGCCAGCAGCTTGTCCCCGGGATCCCAACCCCGGTACAATGAGCAGTTCTTC. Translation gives CASSLSPGSQPRYNEQFF.

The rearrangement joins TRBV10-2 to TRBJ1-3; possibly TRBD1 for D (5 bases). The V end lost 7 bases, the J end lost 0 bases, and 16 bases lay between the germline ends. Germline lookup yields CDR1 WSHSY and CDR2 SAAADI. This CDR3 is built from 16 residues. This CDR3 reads CASIRSGFGSGNTIYF. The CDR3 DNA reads TGCGCCAGCATCAGGTCAGGGTTCGGCTCTGGAAACACCATATATTTT.

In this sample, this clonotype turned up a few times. CDR3 nucleotide sequence: TGTGCCAGCAGGGGCAGGGGACGAAAAAACACTGAAGCTTTCTTT. It translates to CASRGRGRKNTEAFF. The chain carries TRBV7-9 and TRBJ1-1; D possibly corresponds to TRBD1 (6 bases). Trimming cost V 6 bases and J 2 bases, with 16 bases left between them. The CDR3 totals 15 residues. Germline V gene data show CDR1 as SEHNR and CDR2 as FQNEAQ (reference sequence).

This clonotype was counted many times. CDR3 in amino acids: CASSPLPGLAGEGEQYF. CDR3 nucleotides: TGTGCCAGCAGCCCACTCCCGGGACTAGCGGGGGAGGGCGAGCAGTACTTC. The chain recombines TRBV11-2 with TRBJ2-7, with 14 bases matching TRBD2. J was trimmed by 6 bases and V by 5 bases; bases with no gene match: 12. Germline V lookup: CDR1 SGHAT, CDR2 FQNNGV. The CDR3 is made up of 17 amino acids.

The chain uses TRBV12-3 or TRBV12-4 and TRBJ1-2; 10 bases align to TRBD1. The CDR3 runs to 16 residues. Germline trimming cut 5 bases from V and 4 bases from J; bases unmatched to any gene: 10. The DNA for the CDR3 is TGTGCCAGCAGTCCCCGGACAGGGGGATCCGGCTATGGCTACACCTTC. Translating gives CASSPRTGGSGYGYTF.

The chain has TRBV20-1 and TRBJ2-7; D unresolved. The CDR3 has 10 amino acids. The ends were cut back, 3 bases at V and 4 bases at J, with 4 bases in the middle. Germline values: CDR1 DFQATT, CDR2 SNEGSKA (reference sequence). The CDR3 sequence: CSARNYEQYF. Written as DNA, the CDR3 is TGCAGTGCTAGGAATTACGAGCAGTACTTC.

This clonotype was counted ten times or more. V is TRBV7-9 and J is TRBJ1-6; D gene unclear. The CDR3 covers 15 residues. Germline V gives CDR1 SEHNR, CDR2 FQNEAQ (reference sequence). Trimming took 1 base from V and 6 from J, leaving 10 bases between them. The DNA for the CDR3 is TGTGCCAGCAGCTTAGAGGGCCTGCCTAATTCACCCCTCCACTTT. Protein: CASSLEGLPNSPLHF.

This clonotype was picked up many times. The CDR3 protein is CASSGDRSSYEQYF. For the CDR3, the DNA is TGTGCCAGCAGCGGGGACCGTTCCTCCTACGAGCAGTACTTC. V usage is TRBV11-2 and J usage is TRBJ2-7, with D possibly called TRBD1 or TRBD2 (5 bases each). CDR1 and CDR2 (germline): SGHAT, FQNNGV. V was pared by 5 bases and J by 0 bases, with 11 bases between. The CDR3 spans 14 residues.